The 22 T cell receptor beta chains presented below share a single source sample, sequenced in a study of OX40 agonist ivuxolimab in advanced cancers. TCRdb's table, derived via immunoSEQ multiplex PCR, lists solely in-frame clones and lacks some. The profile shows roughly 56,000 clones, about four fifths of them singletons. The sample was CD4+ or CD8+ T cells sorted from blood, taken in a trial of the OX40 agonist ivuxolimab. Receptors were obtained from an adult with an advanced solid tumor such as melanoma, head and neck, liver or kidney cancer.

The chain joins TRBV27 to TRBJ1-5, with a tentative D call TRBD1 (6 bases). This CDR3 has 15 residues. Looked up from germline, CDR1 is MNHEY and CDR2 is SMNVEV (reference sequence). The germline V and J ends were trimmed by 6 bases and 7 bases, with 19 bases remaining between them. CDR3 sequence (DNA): TGTGCCAGCAGGGTTTCCGGACAGTTTGAACAGCCCCAGCATTTT. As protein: CASRVSGQFEQPQHF.

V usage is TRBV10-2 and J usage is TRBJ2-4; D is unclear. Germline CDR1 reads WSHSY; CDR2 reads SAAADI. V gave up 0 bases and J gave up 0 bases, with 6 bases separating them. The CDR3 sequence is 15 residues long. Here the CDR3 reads CASSESAVAKNIQYF. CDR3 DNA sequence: TGCGCCAGCAGTGAGTCGGCGGTAGCCAAAAACATTCAGTACTTC.

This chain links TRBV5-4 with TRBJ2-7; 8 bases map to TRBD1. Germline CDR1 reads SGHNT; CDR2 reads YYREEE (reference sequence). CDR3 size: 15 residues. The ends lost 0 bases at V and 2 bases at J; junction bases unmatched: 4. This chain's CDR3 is CASSLGQGATYEQYF. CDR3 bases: TGTGCCAGCAGCTTGGGGCAGGGGGCAACCTACGAGCAGTACTTC.

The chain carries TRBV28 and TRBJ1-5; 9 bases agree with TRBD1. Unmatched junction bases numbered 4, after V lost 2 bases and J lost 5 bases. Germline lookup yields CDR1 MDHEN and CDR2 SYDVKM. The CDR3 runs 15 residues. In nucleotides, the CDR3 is TGTGCCAGCAGTTTACTCACAGGGGGCTATCAGCCCCAGCATTTT. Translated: CASSLLTGGYQPQHF.

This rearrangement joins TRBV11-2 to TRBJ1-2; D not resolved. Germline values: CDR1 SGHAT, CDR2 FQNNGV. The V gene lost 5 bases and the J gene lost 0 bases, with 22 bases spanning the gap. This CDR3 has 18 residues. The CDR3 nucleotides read TGTGCCAGCAGCCATCCCGGGTTAACCGGAGCCCCTAACTATGGCTACACCTTC. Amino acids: CASSHPGLTGAPNYGYTF.

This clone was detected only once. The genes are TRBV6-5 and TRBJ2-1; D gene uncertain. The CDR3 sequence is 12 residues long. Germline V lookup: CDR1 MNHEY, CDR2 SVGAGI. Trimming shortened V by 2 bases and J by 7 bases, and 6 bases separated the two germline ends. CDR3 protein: CASSYGENEQFF. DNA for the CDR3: TGTGCCAGCAGTTACGGGGAAAATGAGCAGTTCTTC.

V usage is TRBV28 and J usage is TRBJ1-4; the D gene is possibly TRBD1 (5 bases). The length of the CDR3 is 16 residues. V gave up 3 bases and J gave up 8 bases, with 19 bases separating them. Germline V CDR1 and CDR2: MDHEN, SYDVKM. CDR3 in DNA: TGTGCCAGCAGTTTGCCGCCCCCCCGGGGGGTAGAAAAACTGTTTTTT. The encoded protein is CASSLPPPRGVEKLFF.

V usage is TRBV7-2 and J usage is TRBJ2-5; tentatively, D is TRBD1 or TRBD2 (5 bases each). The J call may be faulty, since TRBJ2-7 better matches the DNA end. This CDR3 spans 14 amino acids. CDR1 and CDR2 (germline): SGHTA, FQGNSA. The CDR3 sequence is CASSFSGHRNEQYF. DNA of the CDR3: TGTGCCAGCAGTTTCAGCGGACATCGCAACGAGCAGTACTTC.

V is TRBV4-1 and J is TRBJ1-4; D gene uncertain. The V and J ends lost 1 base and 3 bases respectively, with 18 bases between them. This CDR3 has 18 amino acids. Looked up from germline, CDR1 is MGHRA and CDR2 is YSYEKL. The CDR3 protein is CASSQANMGLVSNEKLFF. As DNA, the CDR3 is TGCGCCAGCAGCCAAGCAAACATGGGTCTGGTATCTAATGAAAAACTGTTTTTT.

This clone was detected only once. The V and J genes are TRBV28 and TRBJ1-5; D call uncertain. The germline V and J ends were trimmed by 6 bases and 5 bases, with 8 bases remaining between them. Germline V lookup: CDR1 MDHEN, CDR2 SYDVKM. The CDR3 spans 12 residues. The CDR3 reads CASRFGDQPQHF. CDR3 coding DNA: TGTGCCAGCAGATTCGGGGATCAGCCCCAGCATTTT.

Here the CDR3 reads CASSPGGARTPNYGYTF. The CDR3 region has the DNA TGTGCCAGCAGTCCGGGGGGGGCCAGAACCCCTAACTATGGCTACACCTTC. This chain links TRBV5-4 with TRBJ1-2, with a weak D call TRBD1 (6 bases). Trimming removed 5 bases at V and 0 bases at J, with 20 bases between. The germline CDR1 and CDR2 sequences are SGHNT and YYREEE (reference sequence). The CDR3 has 17 residues.

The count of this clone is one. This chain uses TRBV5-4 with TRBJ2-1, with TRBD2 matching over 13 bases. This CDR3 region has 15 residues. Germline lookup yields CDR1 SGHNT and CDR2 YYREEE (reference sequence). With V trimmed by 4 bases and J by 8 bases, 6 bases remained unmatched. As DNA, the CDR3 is TGTGCCAGCAGCCAACTAGCGGGAGGGCCATATGAGCAGTTCTTC. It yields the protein CASSQLAGGPYEQFF.

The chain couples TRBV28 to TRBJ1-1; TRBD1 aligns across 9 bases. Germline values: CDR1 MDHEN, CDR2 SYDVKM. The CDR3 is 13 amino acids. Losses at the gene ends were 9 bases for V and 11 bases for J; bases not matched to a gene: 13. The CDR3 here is CASHRGHVVAAFF. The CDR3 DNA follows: TGTGCCAGTCACAGGGGGCATGTGGTAGCGGCTTTCTTT.

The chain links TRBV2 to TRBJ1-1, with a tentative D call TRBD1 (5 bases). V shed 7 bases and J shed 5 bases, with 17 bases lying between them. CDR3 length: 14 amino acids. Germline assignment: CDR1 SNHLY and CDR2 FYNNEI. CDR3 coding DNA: TGTGCCAGCATGAGGGCCAGGGTAGGGACTGAAGCTTTCTTT. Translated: CASMRARVGTEAFF.

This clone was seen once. CDR3 nucleotides: TGTGCCAGCAGTTTGGGTCTTAATACGCAGTATTTT. Amino acids: CASSLGLNTQYF. The chain uses TRBV28 and TRBJ2-3; D gene unclear. Trimming removed 3 bases from V and 7 bases from J, with 8 bases in between. CDR1 and CDR2 from the germline V gene are MDHEN and SYDVKM. This CDR3 has 12 residues. The variable domain in full, with the rest retrieved from reference TRBV28 and TRBJ2-3, is DVKVTQSSRYLVKRTGEKVFLECVQDMDHENMFWYRQDPGLGLRLIYFSYDVKMKEKGDIPEGYSVSREKKERFSLILESASTNQTSMYLCASSLGLNTQYFGPGTRLTVL.

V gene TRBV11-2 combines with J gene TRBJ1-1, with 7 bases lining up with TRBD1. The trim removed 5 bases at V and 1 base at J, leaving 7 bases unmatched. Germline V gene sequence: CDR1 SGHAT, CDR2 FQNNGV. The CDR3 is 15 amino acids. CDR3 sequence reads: CASSPRQGSNTEAFF. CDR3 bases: TGTGCCAGCAGCCCAAGACAGGGATCGAACACTGAAGCTTTCTTT.

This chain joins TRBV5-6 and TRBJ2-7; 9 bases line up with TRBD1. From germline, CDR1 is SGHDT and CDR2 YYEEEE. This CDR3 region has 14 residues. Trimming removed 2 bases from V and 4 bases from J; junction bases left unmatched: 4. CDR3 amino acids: CASSFNRGLYEQYF. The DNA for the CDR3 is TGTGCCAGCAGCTTCAACAGGGGGCTTTACGAGCAGTACTTC. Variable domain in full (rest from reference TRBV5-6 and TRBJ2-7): DAGVTQSPTHLIKTRGQQVTLRCSPKSGHDTVSWYQQALGQGPQFIFQYYEEEERQRGNFPDRFSGHQFPNYSSELNVNALLLGDSALYLCASSFNRGLYEQYFGPGTRLTVT.

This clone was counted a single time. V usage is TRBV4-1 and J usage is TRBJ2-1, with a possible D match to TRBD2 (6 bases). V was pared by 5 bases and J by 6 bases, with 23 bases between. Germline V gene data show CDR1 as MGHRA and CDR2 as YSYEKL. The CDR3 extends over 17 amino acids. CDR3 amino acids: CASSLRPLGMRGNEQFF. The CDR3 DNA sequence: TGCGCCAGCAGCTTGCGGCCCCTAGGAATGCGGGGCAATGAGCAGTTCTTC.

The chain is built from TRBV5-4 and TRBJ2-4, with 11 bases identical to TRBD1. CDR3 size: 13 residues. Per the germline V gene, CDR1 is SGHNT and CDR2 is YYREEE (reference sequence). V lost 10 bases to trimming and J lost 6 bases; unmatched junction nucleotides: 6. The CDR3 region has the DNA TGTGCCGTGTGGACAGGGGGCTTAAACATTCAGTACTTC. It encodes CAVWTGGLNIQYF. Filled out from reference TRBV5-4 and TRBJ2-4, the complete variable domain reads ETGVTQSPTHLIKTRGQQVTLRCSSQSGHNTVSWYQQALGQGPQFIFQYYREEENGRGNFPPRFSGLQFPNYSSELNVNALELDDSALYLCAVWTGGLNIQYFGAGTRLSVL.

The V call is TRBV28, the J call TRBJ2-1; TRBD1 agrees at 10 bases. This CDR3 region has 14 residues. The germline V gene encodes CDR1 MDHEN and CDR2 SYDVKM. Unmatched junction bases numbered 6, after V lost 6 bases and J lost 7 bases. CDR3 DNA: TGTGCCAGCAGGGGGGGACAGGGGTTGAATGAGCAGTTCTTC. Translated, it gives CASRGGQGLNEQFF.

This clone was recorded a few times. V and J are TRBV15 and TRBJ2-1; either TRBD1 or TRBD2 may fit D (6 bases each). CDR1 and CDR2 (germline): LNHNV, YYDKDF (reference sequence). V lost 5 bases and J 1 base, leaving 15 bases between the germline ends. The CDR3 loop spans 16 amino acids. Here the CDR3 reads CATSALIGGSYNEQFF. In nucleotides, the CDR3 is TGTGCCACCAGCGCCCTCATAGGGGGGTCCTACAATGAGCAGTTCTTC. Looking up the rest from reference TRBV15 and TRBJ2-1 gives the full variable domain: DAMVIQNPRYQVTQFGKPVTLSCSQTLNHNVMYWYQQKSSQAPKLLFHYYDKDFNNEADTPDNFQSRRPNTSFCFLDIRSPGLGDTAMYLCATSALIGGSYNEQFFGPGTRLTVL.

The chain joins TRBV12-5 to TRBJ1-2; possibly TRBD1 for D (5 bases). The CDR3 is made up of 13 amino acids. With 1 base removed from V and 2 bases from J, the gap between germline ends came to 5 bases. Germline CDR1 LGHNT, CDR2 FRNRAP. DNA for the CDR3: TGTGCTAGTGGTTTGGGGGGGAACTATGGCTACACCTTC. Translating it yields CASGLGGNYGYTF.